This T cell receptor beta chain was sequenced during a study of blood T cell repertoires in COVID-19 (dated by TCRdb to about 2020). General notes on the study: Samples covering the acute and convalescent phases of COVID-19 were provided by collaborators in the United States, Italy and Spain. Subjects who had been exposed to COVID-19, were actively infected with it, or had recovered from it provided the deeply sampled blood TCRbeta repertoires that made up the dataset. A freely available public database, intended as a resource for researchers studying the immune response to SARS-CoV-2, is where the repertoires were released. A de-identified subject ID, COVID-19 status, age in years and sex were almost always included in the sample metadata. The samples were drawn from the first 160 participants of the ongoing ImmuneRACE study and from more than 1,000 subjects provided by 6 global collaborators. Where available, HLA class I and class II types were taken from metadata supplied by the sample provider and were not determined by assay-based typing. The prospective study material was composed of cDNA or gDNA derived from T cells, B-cell-depleted T cells, or PBMCs.

The CDR3 measures 16 amino acids from cysteine to phenylalanine. The entry retains the CDR3 DNA only, 48 bases that are in frame from base 1. Unmatched junction bases come to 10, with V trimmed by 4 bases and J by 7 bases. Via the germline V gene (reference sequence), CDR1 is LNHDA and CDR2 SQIVND. Each collaborating institution followed its own protocols to collect whole blood in K2EDTA tubes. For TCRbeta analysis, collaborators shipped samples as frozen whole blood, isolated PBMCs, or DNA extracted from either of those sample types. Concerning this clone: Its antigen specificity is not known. Base qualities are not provided; no much larger clone lies one nucleotide away.

TCRbeta CDR3 regions were amplified from genomic DNA using the immunoSEQ Assay, a bias-controlled multiplex PCR. The study's processing was this. The number of nucleated cells in each sample was estimated by amplification of reference gene primers within the assay. Sequence reads were collapsed and filtered to measure the absolute abundance of every unique TCRbeta CDR3 rearrangement. For each sample, productive Simpson clonality was calculated as the square root of Simpson's diversity index over productive rearrangements. Not all clones reach the TCRdb copy of this immuneACCESS table, which keeps in-frame sequences only. Checked studies attribute under half of the gap to unresolved V genes and leave the rest unexplained. Clonal size and the V and J genes are those of that table, whereas D and trimming came from the DNA. The sample has approximately 210,000 clones on record, 88% of them singletons. The top ten hold approximately 1.6% of the sample.

Study-wide findings and limitations: The quantity of clinical and demographic metadata differed by source and by participant and was supplied without curation.

The chain joins TRBV19 to TRBJ1-5, with 10 middle bases fitting TRBD1. Sequencing was carried out using peripheral blood. The source of this sequence is a man aged 70-80 years with acute or convalescent COVID-19. The DNA reads as follows: TGTGCCAGTAGTAGGAGAGGGACAGGGGATTGGCAGCCCCAGCATTTT. The encoded protein is CASSRRGTGDWQPQHF.